This record covers a single T cell receptor (beta chain). The data were produced by immunoSEQ multiplex PCR, yet TCRdb's version contains in-frame clones alone and is incomplete. The profile shows roughly 260,000 clones, 80% to 90% of them singletons. Adults between roughly 18 and 89 years of age took part from 24 US areas. Exposed enrollees encountered a COVID-19 case at some point within 2 weeks before study entry. This sample was included in a study of blood T cell repertoires in COVID-19. V lost 3 bases, J lost 2 bases, and 6 bases stayed unmatched. This CDR3 comprises 15 residues. The germline V gene has CDR1 SQVTM and CDR2 ANQGSEA.

The receptor comes from a woman aged 40 to 55 who had been exposed to COVID-19. The genes are TRBV29-1 and TRBJ2-3, with 9 bases identical to TRBD2. Sequencing used PBMCs or T cells enriched from blood (not recorded which). The CDR3 DNA reads TGCAGCGTTGATGCTAGCGGGGACTTCACAGATACGCAGTATTTT. It is translated as CSVDASGDFTDTQYF.